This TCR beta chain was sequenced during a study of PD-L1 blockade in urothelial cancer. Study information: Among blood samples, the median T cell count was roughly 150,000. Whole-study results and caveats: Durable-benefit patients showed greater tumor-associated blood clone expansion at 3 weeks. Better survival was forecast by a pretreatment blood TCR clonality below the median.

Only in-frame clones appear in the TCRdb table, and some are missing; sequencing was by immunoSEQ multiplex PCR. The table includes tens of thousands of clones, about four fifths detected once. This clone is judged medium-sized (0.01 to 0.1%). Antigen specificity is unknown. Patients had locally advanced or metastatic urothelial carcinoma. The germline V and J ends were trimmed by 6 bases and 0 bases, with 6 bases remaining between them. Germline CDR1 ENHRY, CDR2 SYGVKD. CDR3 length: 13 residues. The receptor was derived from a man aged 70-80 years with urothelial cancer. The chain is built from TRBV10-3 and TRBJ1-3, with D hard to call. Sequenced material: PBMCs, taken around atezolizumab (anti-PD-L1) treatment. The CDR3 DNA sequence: TGTGCCATCAGACAGCCCTCTGGAAACACCATATATTTT. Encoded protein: CAIRQPSGNTIYF.